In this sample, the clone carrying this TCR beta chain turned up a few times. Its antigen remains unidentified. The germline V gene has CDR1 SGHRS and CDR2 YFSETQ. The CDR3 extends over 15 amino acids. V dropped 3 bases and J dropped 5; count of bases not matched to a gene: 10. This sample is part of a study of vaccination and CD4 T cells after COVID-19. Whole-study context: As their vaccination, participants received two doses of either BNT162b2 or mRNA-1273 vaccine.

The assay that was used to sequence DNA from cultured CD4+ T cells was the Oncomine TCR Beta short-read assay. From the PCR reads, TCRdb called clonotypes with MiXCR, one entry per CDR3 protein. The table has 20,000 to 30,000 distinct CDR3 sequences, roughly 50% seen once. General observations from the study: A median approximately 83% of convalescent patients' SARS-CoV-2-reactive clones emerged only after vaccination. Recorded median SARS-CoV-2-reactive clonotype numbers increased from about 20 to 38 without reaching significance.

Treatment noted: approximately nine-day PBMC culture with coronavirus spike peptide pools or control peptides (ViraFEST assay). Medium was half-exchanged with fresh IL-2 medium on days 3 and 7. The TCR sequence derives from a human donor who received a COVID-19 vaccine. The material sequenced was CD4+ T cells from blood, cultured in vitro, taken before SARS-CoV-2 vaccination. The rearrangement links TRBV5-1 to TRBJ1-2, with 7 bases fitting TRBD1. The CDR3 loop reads CASSSGGTERYGYTF. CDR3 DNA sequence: TGCGCCAGCAGCTCGGGAGGGACAGAGAGATATGGCTACACCTTC.